These 18 T cell receptor beta chains originate from one sample sequenced in a study of T-cell reconstitution after alpha-beta-depleted transplantation in children. As it was prepared, the TCRbeta library received unique molecular identifiers. MiXCR, applied by TCRdb to the PCR reads, yields one record per CDR3 protein. The sample has about 170,000 distinct CDR3 sequences; approximately 12% are singletons. This sample comprised PBMCs, obtained before TCRalphabeta/CD19-depleted stem cell transplant. All receptors derive from a boy younger than 10 with acute myeloid leukemia, due to receive a stem cell transplant.

This clonotype was recorded many times. The V and J genes are TRBV18 and TRBJ1-2; 10 bases line up with TRBD1. CDR1 is KGHSH and CDR2 is LQKENI in the germline V gene. The junction had 13 bases not matched to a gene; V was cut back by 5 bases and J by 4 bases. CDR3 length: 17 amino acids. The CDR3 region is CASSDPGQGWIRYGYTF. CDR3 nucleotide sequence: TGTGCCAGCTCAGACCCGGGACAGGGGTGGATTCGCTATGGCTACACCTTC.

This clonotype came up many times. The chain is built from TRBV12-3 or TRBV12-4 and TRBJ1-5; D may be TRBD1 (6 bases). V was trimmed by 6 bases and J by 4 bases, leaving 13 bases between them. The CDR3 extends over 14 amino acids. CDR3 in DNA: TGTGCCAGCAGGCCAGGGGCAGTAAATCAGCCCCAGCATTTT. Encoded protein: CASRPGAVNQPQHF.

On this clonotype: A much larger clone differs by one base, so this may be a read error. This chain uses TRBV20-1 with TRBJ1-6; D not resolved. The CDR3 sequence is 16 residues long. Germline CDR1 reads DFQATT; CDR2 reads SNEGSKA (reference sequence). CDR3 loop: CCARDPTGSYNSPLHF. CDR3 in DNA: TGCTGTGCTAGAGATCCTACGGGCTCCTATAATTCACCCCTCCACTTT.

This clonotype was seen at least ten times. J is TRBJ2-1 and V is TRBV14; 8 positions match TRBD1. The length of the CDR3 is 16 residues. Germline lookup yields CDR1 SGHDN and CDR2 FVKESK. Trimming took 4 bases from V and 7 from J; bases not matched to a gene: 12. As DNA, the CDR3 is TGTGCCAGCAGCCTTCCCCCGGGACAGGCCAGTAATGAGCAGTTCTTC. Translated: CASSLPPGQASNEQFF.

This clonotype was seen many times. The chain couples TRBV5-1 to TRBJ2-7; D is undetermined. Germline V gene sequence: CDR1 SGHRS, CDR2 YFSETQ. The CDR3 is 11 amino acids. CDR3 sequence: CASSWQYPRNV. The DNA for the CDR3 is TGCGCCAGCAGCTGGCAGTACCCAAGGAACGTC.

There are many counts of this clonotype. This chain links TRBV28 with TRBJ2-7, with D perhaps TRBD2 (6 bases). V was trimmed by 5 bases and J by 5 bases, leaving 22 bases between them. Germline-derived CDR1 and CDR2 are MDHEN and SYDVKM. The CDR3 runs to 16 residues. CDR3 nucleotide sequence: TGTGCCAGCAGTACGGAGGGTCGAGCCCCAGGCAACGAGCAGTACTTC. Translated, it gives CASSTEGRAPGNEQYF.

Ten or more counts support this clonotype. This chain connects TRBV5-1 to TRBJ2-7; D might be TRBD2 (5 bases). Germline V gives CDR1 SGHRS, CDR2 YFSETQ. The CDR3 runs to 14 residues. Trimming cost V 4 bases and J 9 bases, with 20 bases left between them. The CDR3 bases are TGCGCCAGCAGCCCTTGGATAGGGAGCCGAGGGCAGTACGTC. Residues: CASSPWIGSRGQYV.

This clonotype has a handful of counts. The chain joins TRBV20-1 to TRBJ2-1; TRBD2 matches 8 bases. Trimming cost V 8 bases and J 2 bases; bases outside gene matches: 17. The V gene's germline CDR1 is DFQATT and CDR2 SNEGSKA (reference sequence). CDR3 length: 17 residues. In nucleotides, the CDR3 is TGCAGTTTCGGGGGCCGGGATGCGGGGGGTCCCTACAATGAGCAGTTCTTC. Protein product: CSFGGRDAGGPYNEQFF.

This clonotype appeared many times. The chain links TRBV7-3 to TRBJ2-1; possibly TRBD1 for D (5 bases). This CDR3 comprises 15 residues. In germline, CDR1 is SGHTA, CDR2 FQGTGA. Between the trimmed V and J ends, which lost 5 bases and 0 bases, there was a span of 11 bases. The CDR3 protein is CASSPGHSSYNEQFF. CDR3 bases: TGTGCCAGCAGCCCTGGACATAGCTCCTACAATGAGCAGTTCTTC.

The rearrangement uses TRBV5-1 and TRBJ2-5; 8 bases fit TRBD2. CDR1 and CDR2 from the germline V gene are SGHRS and YFSETQ. J lost 1 base, V lost 2 bases, and 7 bases had no gene match. The CDR3 length is 16 residues. The DNA for the CDR3 is TGCGCCAGCAGCTTAGAAGCGGGAGCCCTCCAAGAGACCCAGTACTTC. This codes for CASSLEAGALQETQYF.

This clonotype was picked up many times. The gene calls are TRBV12-3 or TRBV12-4 and TRBJ2-5; possibly TRBD1 or TRBD2 for D (5 bases each). V was shortened by 7 bases and J by 4 bases, with 16 bases between the two germline ends. The CDR3 length is 14 residues. CDR3 residues: CASNPGRRLETQYF. The CDR3 DNA follows: TGTGCCAGCAACCCGGGGCGGCGGTTAGAGACCCAGTACTTC.

To note about this clonotype: This may arise from a read error, as a much more abundant clone is one base away. The chain couples TRBV9 to TRBJ2-4; 8 nucleotides agree with TRBD2. This CDR3 is 16 amino acids long. CDR1 and CDR2 (germline): SGDLS, YYNGEE. CDR3: CASSSSGGPWRDIQHF. CDR3 DNA sequence: TGTGCCAGCAGCTCCTCGGGGGGGCCCTGGCGGGACATTCAGCACTTC.

This clonotype came up many times. The rearrangement joins TRBV7-7 to TRBJ2-3; the D gene is possibly TRBD1 (6 bases). The CDR3 is 14 amino acids. V was pared by 2 bases and J by 2 bases, with 8 bases between. Germline lookup yields CDR1 SSHAT and CDR2 FNYEAQ (reference sequence). The CDR3: CASSLQGHTDTQYF. The CDR3, as DNA: TGTGCCAGCAGCTTACAGGGGCACACAGATACGCAGTATTTT.

This clonotype was counted ten times or more. This chain links TRBV5-1 with TRBJ2-2, with D unclear. The CDR3 loop spans 16 amino acids. Trimming left V 2 bases short and J 0 bases short, with 11 bases between. Germline lookup yields CDR1 SGHRS and CDR2 YFSETQ. CDR3 region: CASSFVETPNTGELFF. The CDR3 DNA reads as TGCGCCAGCAGCTTCGTTGAGACACCGAACACCGGGGAGCTGTTTTTT.

V usage is TRBV25-1 and J usage is TRBJ2-7; D is ambiguous. V lost 0 bases, J lost 6 bases, and 9 bases lay in between. The CDR3 is 13 residues long. CDR1 and CDR2 (germline): MGHDK, SYGVNS. CDR3: CASSEYRQAEQYV. CDR3 DNA sequence: TGTGCCAGCAGTGAATATCGGCAGGCCGAGCAGTACGTC.

This clonotype was seen ten or more times. The chain uses TRBV7-6 and TRBJ2-2; 12 bases are a match to TRBD2. Trimming removed 0 bases from V and 6 bases from J; junction bases left unmatched: 11. The CDR3 consists of 19 residues. Germline values: CDR1 SGHVS, CDR2 FNYEAQ. CDR3 protein: CASSLAPSGGARAAGELFF. The CDR3 bases are TGTGCCAGCAGCTTAGCGCCTAGCGGGGGGGCCAGGGCCGCCGGGGAGCTGTTTTTT.

This clonotype was counted ten times or more. The V gene is TRBV10-3, the J gene TRBJ2-5; 7 nucleotides match TRBD2. J was trimmed by 5 bases and V by 1 base; bases with no gene match: 4. The CDR3 loop spans 14 amino acids. Germline-derived CDR1 and CDR2 are ENHRY and SYGVKD. CDR3 sequence (DNA): TGTGCCATCAGTGAGTTCTCGGGAGGTGAGACCCAGTACTTC. Translating gives CAISEFSGGETQYF.

This clonotype was picked up a small number of times. The gene calls are TRBV7-3 and TRBJ2-2; D uncertain. CDR3 length: 14 residues. V was clipped by 5 bases and J by 1 base, with 8 bases between them. Per the germline V gene, CDR1 is SGHTA and CDR2 is FQGTGA. In DNA, the CDR3 is TGTGCCAGCAGCCTAAACAAGAACACCGGGGAGCTGTTTTTT. It is translated as CASSLNKNTGELFF.